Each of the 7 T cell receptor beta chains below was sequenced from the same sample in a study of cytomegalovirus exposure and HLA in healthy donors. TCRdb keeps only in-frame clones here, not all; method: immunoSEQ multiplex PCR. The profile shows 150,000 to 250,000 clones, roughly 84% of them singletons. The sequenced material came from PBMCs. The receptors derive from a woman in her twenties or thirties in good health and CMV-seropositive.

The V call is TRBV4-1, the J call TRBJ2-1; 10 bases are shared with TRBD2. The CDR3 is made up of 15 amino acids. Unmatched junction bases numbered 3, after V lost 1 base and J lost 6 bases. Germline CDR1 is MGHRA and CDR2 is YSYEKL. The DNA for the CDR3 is TGCGCCAGCAGCCAAGGCCGGACTAGCGGCAATGAGCAGTTCTTC. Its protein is CASSQGRTSGNEQFF.

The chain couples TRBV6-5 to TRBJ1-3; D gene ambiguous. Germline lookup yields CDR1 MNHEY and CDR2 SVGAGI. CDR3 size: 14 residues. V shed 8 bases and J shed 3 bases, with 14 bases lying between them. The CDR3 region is CASGLSVGGNTIYF. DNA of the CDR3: TGTGCCAGCGGCCTCAGTGTTGGTGGAAACACCATATATTTT.

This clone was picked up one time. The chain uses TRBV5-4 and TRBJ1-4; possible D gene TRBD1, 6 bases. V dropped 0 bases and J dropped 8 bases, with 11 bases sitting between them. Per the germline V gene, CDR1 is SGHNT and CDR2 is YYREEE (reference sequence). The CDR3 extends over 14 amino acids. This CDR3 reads CASSLEGDYEKLFF. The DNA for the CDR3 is TGTGCCAGCAGCTTGGAGGGGGATTACGAAAAACTGTTTTTT. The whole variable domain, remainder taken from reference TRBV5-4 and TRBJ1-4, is ETGVTQSPTHLIKTRGQQVTLRCSSQSGHNTVSWYQQALGQGPQFIFQYYREEENGRGNFPPRFSGLQFPNYSSELNVNALELDDSALYLCASSLEGDYEKLFFGSGTQLSVL.

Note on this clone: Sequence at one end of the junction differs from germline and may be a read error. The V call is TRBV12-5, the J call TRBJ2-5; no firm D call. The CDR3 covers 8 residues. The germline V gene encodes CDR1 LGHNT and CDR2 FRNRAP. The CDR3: CASGFVDF. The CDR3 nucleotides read TGTGCTAGTGGTTTTGTCGACTTC.

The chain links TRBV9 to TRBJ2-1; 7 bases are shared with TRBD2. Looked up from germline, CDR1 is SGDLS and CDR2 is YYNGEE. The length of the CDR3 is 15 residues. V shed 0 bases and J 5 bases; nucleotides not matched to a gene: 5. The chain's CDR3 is CASSVGLAAHNEQFF. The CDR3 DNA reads TGTGCCAGCAGCGTAGGCCTAGCGGCCCACAATGAGCAGTTCTTC.

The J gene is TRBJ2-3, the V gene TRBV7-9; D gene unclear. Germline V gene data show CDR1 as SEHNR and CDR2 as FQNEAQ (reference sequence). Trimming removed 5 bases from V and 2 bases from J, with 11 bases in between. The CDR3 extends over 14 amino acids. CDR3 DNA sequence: TGTGCCAGCAGCCTCGACTCAAACACAGATACGCAGTATTTT. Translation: CASSLDSNTDTQYF.

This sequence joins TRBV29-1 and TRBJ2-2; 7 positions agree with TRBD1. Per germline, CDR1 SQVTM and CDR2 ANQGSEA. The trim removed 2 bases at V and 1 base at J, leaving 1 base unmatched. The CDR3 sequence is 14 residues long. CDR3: CSVERTGNTGELFF. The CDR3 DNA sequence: TGCAGCGTTGAACGGACAGGGAACACCGGGGAGCTGTTTTTT.